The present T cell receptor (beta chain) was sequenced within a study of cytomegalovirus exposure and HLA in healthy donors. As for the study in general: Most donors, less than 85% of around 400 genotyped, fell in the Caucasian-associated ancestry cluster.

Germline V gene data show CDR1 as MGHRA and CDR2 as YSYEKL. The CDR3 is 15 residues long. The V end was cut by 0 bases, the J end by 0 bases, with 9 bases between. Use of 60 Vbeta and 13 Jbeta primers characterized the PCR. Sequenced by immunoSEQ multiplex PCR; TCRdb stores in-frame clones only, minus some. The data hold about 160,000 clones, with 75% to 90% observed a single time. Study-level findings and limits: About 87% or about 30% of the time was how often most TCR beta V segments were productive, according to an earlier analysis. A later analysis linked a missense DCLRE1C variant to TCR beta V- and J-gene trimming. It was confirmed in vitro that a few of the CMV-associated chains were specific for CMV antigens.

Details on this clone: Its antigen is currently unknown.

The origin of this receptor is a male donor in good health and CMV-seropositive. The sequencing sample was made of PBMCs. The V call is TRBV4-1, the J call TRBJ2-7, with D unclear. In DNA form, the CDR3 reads TGCGCCAGCAGCCAAGAACCGAGGAGCTCCTACGAGCAGTACTTC. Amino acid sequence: CASSQEPRSSYEQYF.